This T cell receptor beta chain was identified in a study of vaccination and CD4 T cells after COVID-19. Findings and caveats of the study: Spike mono-reactive status applied to 304 of 307 vaccine-specific clones in convalescent patients.

Cultured CD4+ T cell DNA was sequenced using the Oncomine TCR Beta short-read assay. TCRdb independently ran MiXCR on the PCR reads; one entry per CDR3 protein. The sample has roughly 17,000 distinct CDR3 sequences; around 79% are singletons. About this clonotype itself: Antigen: not known.

Germline CDR1 and CDR2: LNHDA and SQIVND (reference sequence). Trimming took 3 bases from V and 7 from J, leaving 10 bases between them. The CDR3 is made up of 14 amino acids. Treatment given: roughly 11-day PBMC culture with coronavirus spike peptide pools or control peptides (ViraFEST assay). T cells were expanded with peptide pools, and expanded clonotypes were identified by TCR sequencing. Nucleocapsid antibody results, negative before and after vaccination, showed that healthy vaccine recipients had not previously had SARS-CoV-2 infection. The sample consisted of CD4+ T cells from blood, cultured in vitro, taken after SARS-CoV-2 vaccination. This sequence originates from a human donor who received a COVID-19 vaccine. This chain uses TRBV19 with TRBJ1-6; perhaps TRBD1 as D (5 bases). CDR3 coding DNA: TGTGCCAGTAGTATCTCGACAGCAAATTCACCCCTCCACTTT. It encodes CASSISTANSPLHF.